This T cell receptor beta chain was documented in a study of T cells after yellow fever vaccination. The germline gives CDR1 ENHRY, CDR2 SYGVKD. Trimming cost V 6 bases and J 6 bases, with 7 bases left between them. There are 11 residues in the CDR3. General study points: Abundant contaminating clonotypes from the bulk population could appear in FACS-sorted repertoires.

Note on this clonotype: Its antigen remains unknown.

TCR cDNA, made by 5'RACE template switching, carried an added universal primer site and UMIs. TCRdb called the 5' RACE reads again in MiXCR, with one record for every CDR3 protein. The sample has some 320,000 distinct CDR3 sequences, about 10% seen once. This chain connects TRBV10-3 to TRBJ2-3; D ambiguous. The sample was CD4+ T cells sorted from PBMCs, taken 5 days after the yellow fever booster vaccination. This TCR came from a man aged 18 to 30 who received the YFV17D yellow fever vaccine. CDR3 bases: TGTGCCATCAGGGCCGGTGATACGCAGTATTTT. Protein sequence: CAIRAGDTQYF.